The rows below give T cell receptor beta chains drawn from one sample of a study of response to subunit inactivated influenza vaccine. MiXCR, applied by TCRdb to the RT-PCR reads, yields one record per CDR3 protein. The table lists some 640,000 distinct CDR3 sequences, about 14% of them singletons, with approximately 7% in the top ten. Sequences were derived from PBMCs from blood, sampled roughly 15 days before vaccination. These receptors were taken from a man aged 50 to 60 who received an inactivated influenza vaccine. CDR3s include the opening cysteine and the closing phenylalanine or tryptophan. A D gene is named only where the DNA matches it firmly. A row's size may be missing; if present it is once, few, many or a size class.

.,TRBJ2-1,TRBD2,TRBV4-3,TGCGCCAGCAGCCAGCTAGCGGGGGGGGGCCACAATGAGCAGTTCTTC,CASSQLAGGGHNEQFF
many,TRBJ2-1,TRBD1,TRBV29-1,TGCAGCGTGAGGGGACAGGGTCAATACAATGAGCAGTTCTTC,CSVRGQGQYNEQFF
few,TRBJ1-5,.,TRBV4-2,TGTGCCAGCAGCCAAGGCTTGGGCTCCGTGCCGCAGCATTTT,CASSQGLGSVPQHF
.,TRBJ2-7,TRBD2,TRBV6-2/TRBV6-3,TGTGCCAGCAGTTATTGGGCGGGAGGATCCCACGAGCAGTACTTC,CASSYWAGGSHEQYF
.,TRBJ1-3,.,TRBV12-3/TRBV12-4,TGTGCCAGCAGTTTACTCAGGGCCTCTGGAAACACCATATATTTT,CASSLLRASGNTIYF
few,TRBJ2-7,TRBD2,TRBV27,TGTGCCAGCAGTTACGGACTAGCGGGATCGGGTCTTCCTTACGAGCAGTACTTC,CASSYGLAGSGLPYEQYF
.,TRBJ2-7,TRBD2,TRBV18,TGTGCCAGCTCACCAACTAGCGGGATGTCCTACGAGCAGTACTTC,CASSPTSGMSYEQYF
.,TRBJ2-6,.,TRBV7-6,TGTGCCAGCAGCCCTAACAGTATCTCTGGGGCCAACGTCCTGACTTTC,CASSPNSISGANVLTF
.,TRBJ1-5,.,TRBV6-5,TGTGCCAGCAGTTATTGGGTTCGCAGCAATCAGCCCCAGCATTTT,CASSYWVRSNQPQHF
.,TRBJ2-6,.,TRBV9,TGTGCCAGCAGCGTAGAGGTGAGACTGGTCTCTGGGGCCAACGTCCTGACTTTC,CASSVEVRLVSGANVLTF
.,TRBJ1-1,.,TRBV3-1,TGTGCCAGCAGCCAATCCTCGGTGAACACTGAAGCTTTCTTT,CASSQSSVNTEAFF
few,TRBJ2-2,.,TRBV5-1,TGCGCCAGCAGCCGCCGTCCCGGGACGCAGACCGGGGAGCTGTTTTTT,CASSRRPGTQTGELFF
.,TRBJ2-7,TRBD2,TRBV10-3,TGTGCCATCAGTGAATGGGGGGGGAGATCCTACGAGCAGTACTTC,CAISEWGGRSYEQYF
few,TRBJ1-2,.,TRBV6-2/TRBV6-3,TGTGCCAGCAGTTCCATGGGATATGGCTACACCTTC,CASSSMGYGYTF
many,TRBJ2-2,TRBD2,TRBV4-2,TGTGCCAGCAGCGGAGCGGGAACGAACACCGGGGAGCTGTTTTTT,CASSGAGTNTGELFF
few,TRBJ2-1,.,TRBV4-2,TGTGCCAGCGACCGGACTCTTGGGCGGACTTATACAATCGGGGATGAGCAGTTCTTC,CASDRTLGRTYTIGDEQFF
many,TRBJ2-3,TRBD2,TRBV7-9,TGCGCCAGCAGCTTACCTAGCGGGGGGACAGATACGCAGTATTTT,CASSLPSGGTDTQYF
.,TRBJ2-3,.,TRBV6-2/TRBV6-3,TGTGCCAGCAGTTTCCCGGCAGGAAGAGATACGCAGTATTTT,CASSFPAGRDTQYF
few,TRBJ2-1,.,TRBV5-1,TGCGCCAGCAGCTTGGTACCACAGGGCCTAAACAATGAGCAGTTCTTC,CASSLVPQGLNNEQFF
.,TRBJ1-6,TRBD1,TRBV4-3,TGCGCCAGCAGCCGAACACCAGGGGGGAATTCACCCCTCCACTTT,CASSRTPGGNSPLHF
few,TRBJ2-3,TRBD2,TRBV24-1,TGTGCCACCAGTGATCACACCTGGGCGGGAGGGAGCACAGATACGCAGTATTTT,CATSDHTWAGGSTDTQYF
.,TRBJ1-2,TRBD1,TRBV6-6,TGTGCCACCGGACAGGGGGAGACCTATGGCTACACCTTC,CATGQGETYGYTF
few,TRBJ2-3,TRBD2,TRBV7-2,TGTGCCAGCAGGTCACTAGCGGGGGCTATAGATACGCAGTATTTT,CASRSLAGAIDTQYF
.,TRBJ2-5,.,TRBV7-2,TGTGCCAGCAGCCTACAACCTGGGGGTAGGGAGACCCAGTACTTC,CASSLQPGGRETQYF
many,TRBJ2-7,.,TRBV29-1,TGCAGCGTTGAACTACGGGGGTACGAGCAGTACTTC,CSVELRGYEQYF
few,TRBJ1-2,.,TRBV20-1,TGCAGTGCTAGTAGTATTGACAGCGGGGGCTACACCTTC,CSASSIDSGGYTF
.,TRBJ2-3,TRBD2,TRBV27,TGTGCCAGCAGTTTTACTAGCGGGAGGGGAACAGATACGCAGTATTTT,CASSFTSGRGTDTQYF
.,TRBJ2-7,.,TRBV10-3,TGTGCCGCCGTTCATGAACTGAGCTACGAGCAGTACTTC,CAAVHELSYEQYF
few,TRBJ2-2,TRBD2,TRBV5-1,TGCGCCAGCAGCCACGGGAGGGCCGGGGAGCTGTTTTTT,CASSHGRAGELFF
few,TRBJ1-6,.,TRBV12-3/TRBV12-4,TGTGCCAGCAGTTTACGGGGTCAAAATTCACCCCTCCACTTT,CASSLRGQNSPLHF
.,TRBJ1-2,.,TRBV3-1,TGTGCCAGCAGCCAGCGGTCGGCTAACTATGGCTACACCTTC,CASSQRSANYGYTF
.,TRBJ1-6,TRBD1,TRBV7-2,TGTGCCAGCAGCGGATTCAGGGACAGGAGATATAATTCACCCCTCCACTTT,CASSGFRDRRYNSPLHF
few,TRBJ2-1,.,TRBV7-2,TGTGCCAGCAGCCAAAGTTACCTTAAGCAGTTCTTC,CASSQSYLKQFF
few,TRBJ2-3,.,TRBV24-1,TGTGCCACACAAACGGGAGATACGCAGTATTTT,CATQTGDTQYF
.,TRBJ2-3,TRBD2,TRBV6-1,TGTGCCAGCAGTGACGGAGTGGGACTAGTAGGGGATACGCAGTATTTT,CASSDGVGLVGDTQYF
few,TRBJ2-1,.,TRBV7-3,TGTGCCAGCAGCTTCCTCACGGGAGTCCTCAATGAGCAGTTCTTC,CASSFLTGVLNEQFF
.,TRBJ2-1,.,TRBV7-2,TGTGCCAGCAGCTTATCCAGCGGAGCCTACAATGAGCAGTTCTTC,CASSLSSGAYNEQFF
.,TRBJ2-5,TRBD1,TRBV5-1,TGCGCCAGCAGCAGGGACAGGCCCGAAGAGACCCAGTACTTC,CASSRDRPEETQYF
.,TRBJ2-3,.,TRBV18,TGTGCCAGCTCACCGGCCGGGAGCGCAGATACGCAGTATTTT,CASSPAGSADTQYF
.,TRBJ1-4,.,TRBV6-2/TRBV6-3,TGTGCCAGCAGTTTGGGCCGAGTCCGTGAAAAACTGTTTTTT,CASSLGRVREKLFF
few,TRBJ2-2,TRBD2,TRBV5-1,TGCGCCAGCACCCGGGGAGGGATCGACACCGGGGAGCTGTTTTTT,CASTRGGIDTGELFF
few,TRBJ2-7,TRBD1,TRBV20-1,TGCAGTGCTAGAGACGTAGGGACAGGGACCTACGAGCAGTACTTC,CSARDVGTGTYEQYF
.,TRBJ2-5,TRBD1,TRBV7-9,TGTGCCAGCAGCTTAACGGGACAGGCCTGGGGAGAGACCCAGTACTTC,CASSLTGQAWGETQYF
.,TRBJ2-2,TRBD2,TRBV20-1,TGCTGTGCTAGAGATTGGCGGGGGACGAACACCGGGGAGCTGTTTTTT,CCARDWRGTNTGELFF
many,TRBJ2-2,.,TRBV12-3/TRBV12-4,TGTGCCAGCAGTTTATATGACTACACCGGGGAGCTGTTTTTT,CASSLYDYTGELFF
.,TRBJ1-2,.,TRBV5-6,TGTGCCAGGGGCCCCGGGCTGCGCTGCTACACCTTC,CARGPGLRCYTF
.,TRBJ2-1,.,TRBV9,TGTGCCAGCAGCGTTGTTGCTTACGCCCACAATGAGCAGTTCTTC,CASSVVAYAHNEQFF
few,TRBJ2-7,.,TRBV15,TGTGCCACCAGCGAAGAGGGACCAGGCCTGCAGGAGCAGTACTTC,CATSEEGPGLQEQYF
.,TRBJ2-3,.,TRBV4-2,TGTGCCAGCAGCCAAGGAGAACCTAGCACAGATACGCAGTATTTT,CASSQGEPSTDTQYF
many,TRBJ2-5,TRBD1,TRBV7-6,TGTGCCAGCAGCCATCGACTGACAGGGTCGGAGACCCAGTACTTC,CASSHRLTGSETQYF
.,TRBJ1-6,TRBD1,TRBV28,TGTGCCAGCAGATCAGAAGACAGGGAGAATTCACCCCTCCACTTT,CASRSEDRENSPLHF